Following are 22 T cell receptor beta chains from one sample sequenced in a study of T cell responses to AZD1222 COVID-19 vaccine. TCRdb's copy holds only in-frame clones and misses some; the assay was immunoSEQ multiplex PCR. The sample yields about 260,000 clones, over 90% seen once. Sequenced material: peripheral blood, taken on day 0 of AZD1222 vaccination. The receptors stem from an adult in good health.

The rearrangement links TRBV11-2 to TRBJ2-7; 10 nucleotides align to TRBD2. J was trimmed by 3 bases and V by 1 base; bases with no gene match: 0. The CDR3 extends over 14 amino acids. CDR1 and CDR2 (germline): SGHAT, FQNNGV. The CDR3 region is CASSLGLAGYEQYF. CDR3 DNA sequence: TGTGCCAGCAGCTTAGGACTAGCGGGCTACGAGCAGTACTTC.

As to this clone: A read error may produce the germline difference seen at one junction end. V gene TRBV10-1 combines with J gene TRBJ1-1; D is ambiguous. This CDR3 has 13 residues. The germline CDR1 and CDR2 sequences are WNHNN and SYGVQD (reference sequence). This chain's CDR3 is CASSEGLKTEAFF. Here the CDR3 DNA reads TGCGCCAGCAGTGAGGGCTTGAAGACTGAAGCTTTCTTT.

This chain connects TRBV7-9 to TRBJ2-3; no firm D call. V lost 0 bases and J lost 0, with 7 bases in between. CDR3 length equals 15 residues. CDR1 is SEHNR and CDR2 is FQNEAQ in the germline V gene (reference sequence). The CDR3 sequence is CASSLAAGSTDTQYF. The CDR3, as DNA: TGTGCCAGCAGCTTAGCGGCAGGAAGCACAGATACGCAGTATTTT. Using reference TRBV7-9 and TRBJ2-3 for the parts outside the CDR3, the full variable domain is DTGVSQNPRHKITKRGQNVTFRCDPISEHNRLYWYRQTLGQGPEFLTYFQNEAQLEKSRLLSDRFSAERPKGSFSTLEIQRTEQGDSAMYLCASSLAAGSTDTQYFGPGTRLTVL.

The rearrangement links TRBV6-5 to TRBJ2-3; TRBD2 is a possible D gene (6 bases). The CDR3 consists of 15 residues. V was cut by 7 bases and J by 4 bases, with 18 bases left in between. Germline-derived CDR1 and CDR2 are MNHEY and SVGAGI. CDR3 sequence: CASNRGLGEADTQYF. The CDR3 DNA sequence: TGTGCCAGCAACAGAGGATTGGGGGAGGCAGATACGCAGTATTTT.

This sequence joins TRBV3-1 (or the pseudogene TRBV3-2) and TRBJ2-2; 8 bases line up with TRBD1. With 4 bases clipped from V and 6 bases from J, the junction kept 4 bases outside the gene matches. The CDR3 consists of 14 residues. Per germline, CDR1 LGHDT and CDR2 YNNKEL (reference sequence). In nucleotides, the CDR3 is TGTGCCAGCAGCCCATCGACAGGGGCCGGGGAGCTGTTTTTT. This gives the protein CASSPSTGAGELFF.

The chain uses TRBV20-1 and TRBJ2-7; the match to TRBD1 covers 8 bases. V was clipped by 3 bases and J by 9 bases; unmatched bases: 4. In germline, CDR1 is DFQATT, CDR2 SNEGSKA (reference sequence). This CDR3 spans 11 amino acids. The CDR3 DNA reads TGCAGTGCTAGCCCCGGACAGGGGCAGTACTTC. This gives the protein CSASPGQGQYF.

The J gene is TRBJ1-1, the V gene TRBV7-9; D is unclear. CDR3 length: 12 residues. Germline values: CDR1 SEHNR, CDR2 FQNEAQ (reference sequence). Trimming shortened V by 7 bases and J by 11 bases, and 17 bases separated the two germline ends. CDR3 protein: CASTPGSYSAFF. The DNA of the CDR3 is TGTGCCAGCACCCCCGGGAGCTACAGCGCTTTCTTT.

This CDR3 is CASSAGQGPMTGELFF. Written as DNA, the CDR3 is TGTGCCAGTAGTGCAGGACAGGGGCCGATGACCGGGGAGCTGTTTTTT. The gene calls are TRBV19 and TRBJ2-2; 9 bases match TRBD1. The germline V gene encodes CDR1 LNHDA and CDR2 SQIVND (reference sequence). This CDR3 is 16 amino acids long. The trim removed 5 bases at V and 5 bases at J, leaving 9 bases unmatched.

V usage is TRBV11-2 and J usage is TRBJ2-7; 10 positions agree with TRBD2. From germline, CDR1 is SGHAT and CDR2 FQNNGV. J lost 3 bases, V lost 5 bases, and 7 bases had no gene match. This CDR3 comprises 15 residues. CDR3 residues: CASSLSPSGSYEQYF. In DNA, the CDR3 is TGTGCCAGCAGCCTGAGCCCTAGCGGGAGCTACGAGCAGTACTTC.

This chain joins TRBV5-1 and TRBJ2-1; D is undetermined. CDR1 is SGHRS and CDR2 is YFSETQ in the germline V gene. This CDR3 is built from 16 residues. V lost 2 bases and J lost 6, with 18 bases in between. The CDR3 coding sequence is TGCGCCAGCAGCTTTACGATAAGGGTGAAAATCAATGAGCAGTTCTTC. This codes for CASSFTIRVKINEQFF.

This chain joins TRBV20-1 and TRBJ2-7; no clear D gene. The length of the CDR3 is 11 residues. V lost 3 bases and J 3 bases, leaving 6 bases between the germline ends. Germline CDR1 is DFQATT and CDR2 is SNEGSKA (reference sequence). The CDR3 DNA follows: TGCAGTGCTAGGAGCCTCTACGAGCAGTACTTC. Translating it yields CSARSLYEQYF.

The rearrangement uses TRBV19 and TRBJ2-5, with D possibly being TRBD1 (6 bases). Trimming took off 6 bases at V and 9 bases at J, with 17 bases between the two ends. The CDR3 runs 13 residues. CDR1 LNHDA and CDR2 SQIVND come from the germline V gene (reference sequence). The CDR3 spells CASSLDREGAQYF. As DNA, the CDR3 is TGTGCCAGTAGCCTAGACCGAGAGGGGGCCCAGTACTTC.

The chain couples TRBV19 to TRBJ2-1, with D maybe TRBD2 (5 bases). This CDR3 spans 15 amino acids. Trimming pared 3 bases from V and 4 bases from J, leaving 13 bases between. Germline V lookup: CDR1 LNHDA, CDR2 SQIVND (reference sequence). DNA for the CDR3: TGTGCCAGTAGTATGCGGGTCCCAAATTACAATGAGCAGTTCTTC. This encodes CASSMRVPNYNEQFF.

This CDR3 reads CASSLSFPGKITEAFF. The CDR3 DNA is TGTGCCAGCAGCCTCTCTTTCCCAGGGAAGATCACTGAAGCTTTCTTT. The chain has TRBV28 and TRBJ1-1; perhaps TRBD1 as D (5 bases). The CDR3 is 16 residues long. Germline CDR1 MDHEN, CDR2 SYDVKM. Trimming took off 6 bases at V and 4 bases at J, with 21 bases between the two ends.

About this clone itself: The same CDR3 is also encoded by other DNA sequences in this sample. The DNA of the CDR3 is TGTGCCAGCAGCGTAGGCGGGGCGAACACCGGGGAGCTGTTTTTT. Its protein product is CASSVGGANTGELFF. The V gene is TRBV9, the J gene TRBJ2-2; TRBD2 might be the D (6 bases). This CDR3 is 15 amino acids long. The V and J ends lost 0 bases and 0 bases respectively, with 6 bases between them. Germline CDR1 and CDR2: SGDLS and YYNGEE.

This chain joins TRBV5-1 and TRBJ2-2; 13 nucleotides align to TRBD2. The CDR3 is 16 amino acids. Germline V gene sequence: CDR1 SGHRS, CDR2 YFSETQ. The J segment lost 5 bases and the V segment lost 4 bases, leaving 5 bases of the junction unmatched. The DNA of the CDR3 is TGCGCCAGCAGCCCGGCGGGACTAGCGGGGACCGGGGAGCTGTTTTTT. Encoded protein: CASSPAGLAGTGELFF.

DNA of the CDR3: TGCGCCAGCGGGGACAGTTCCACCGGGGAGCTGTTTTTT. Amino acids: CASGDSSTGELFF. The chain uses TRBV10-1 and TRBJ2-2; 7 bases map to TRBD1. V trimming: 8 bases; J trimming: 4 bases; junction bases outside the gene matches: 4. The CDR3 consists of 13 residues. CDR1 WNHNN and CDR2 SYGVQD come from the germline V gene (reference sequence).

The V call is TRBV7-9, the J call TRBJ1-1; weak D call: TRBD1 (6 bases). Trimming took off 0 bases at V and 4 bases at J, with 9 bases between the two ends. Germline V gene sequence: CDR1 SEHNR, CDR2 FQNEAQ (reference sequence). The CDR3 contains 14 residues. The CDR3 bases are TGTGCCAGCAGCTTAGCGGGGGCGGGCACTGAAGCTTTCTTT. Protein product: CASSLAGAGTEAFF.

The chain joins TRBV2 to TRBJ1-5; the D is unclear. Germline values: CDR1 SNHLY, CDR2 FYNNEI. Trimming shortened V by 4 bases and J by 2 bases, and 9 bases separated the two germline ends. This CDR3 is built from 14 residues. CDR3 loop: CASSGPGGNQPQHF. CDR3 sequence (DNA): TGTGCCAGCAGTGGACCCGGAGGCAATCAGCCCCAGCATTTT.

The chain is built from TRBV28 and TRBJ2-7; D unresolved. V was clipped by 6 bases and J by 5 bases, with 11 bases between them. The CDR3 length is 12 residues. The germline V gene has CDR1 MDHEN and CDR2 SYDVKM. This chain's CDR3 is CASSDTRNEQYF. The CDR3 bases are TGTGCCAGCAGCGACACCCGGAACGAGCAGTACTTC.

The rearrangement uses TRBV28 and TRBJ1-4, with D unresolved. The CDR3 totals 15 residues. V was shortened by 1 base and J by 4 bases, with 10 bases between the two germline ends. Germline V gene lookup returns CDR1 MDHEN and CDR2 SYDVKM. The CDR3 sequence is CASSLYPVNNEKLFF. Here the CDR3 DNA reads TGTGCCAGCAGTTTATACCCAGTTAATAATGAAAAACTGTTTTTT.

In the case of this clone: Mismatch with germline at one junction end may stem from a read error. The V and J genes are TRBV11-1 and TRBJ1-3, with 10 bases fitting TRBD1. The CDR3 length is 13 residues. The germline CDR1 and CDR2 sequences are SGHAT and FQDESV (reference sequence). DNA for the CDR3: TGTGCCAGCAGCCCACGACCCGGACAGGGGGTTCGTTTT. It yields the protein CASSPRPGQGVRF.